The clone carrying this T cell receptor (beta chain) was counted at least ten times. Its antigen is not known. The read ends 3 residues early relative to the CDR3; the germline J gene fills the gap. For at least one year, all CVID subjects received replacement immunoglobulin. These data originate in a study of T cell clonality in common variable immunodeficiency. Study-level points and caveats: Common variable immunodeficiency TCR beta sequences reportedly had fewer deletions and N-nucleotide insertions. Compared with controls, CVID subjects had fewer shared TCRbeta clones.

TCRdb's copy holds only in-frame clones and misses some; the assay was immunoSEQ multiplex PCR. The specimen gives about 34,000 clones without singletons; the ten biggest hold less than 30%. CDR1 MNHEY and CDR2 SVGEGT come from the germline V gene. The CDR3 has 17 residues. The V end was cut by 2 bases, the J end by 0 bases, with 16 bases between. The V call is TRBV6-2 or TRBV6-3, the J call TRBJ1-1; the D gene is possibly TRBD1 (5 bases). The TCR originated in a human donor with common variable immunodeficiency. The sample taken for sequencing was peripheral blood mononuclear cells. CDR3 DNA (partial): TGTGCCAGCAGTTACGGTAATAAGCAGGGTGTGAACACTGAA. Protein product: CASSYGNKQGVNTE. The complete CDR3 protein is CASSYGNKQGVNTEAFF.